This T cell receptor (beta chain) appears in the sequencing data of a study of T cell responses to AZD1222 COVID-19 vaccine (dated by TCRdb to the early 2020s). Concerning the study at large: AZD1222 recipients with second doses at about 4 weeks or about 12 weeks were pooled, because spike-specific TCR depth and breadth did not differ between schedules. A total of 233 trial participants underwent TCR sequencing, of whom some 210 received two doses of AZD1222 and about 25 received two doses of the MenACWY control vaccine. Trial participants were enrolled by age into 18-55, 56-69 and 70-plus year subgroups, with about 150, 28 and 57 TCR-sequenced participants respectively.

The time point label corresponds to: baseline before first vaccination. The vaccinee samples were drawn from two UK trials, COV001 and COV002, one of which was a single-blind randomized controlled phase 2/3 trial testing AZD1222 (ChAdOx1 nCoV-19) in healthy adults. For TCRbeta chain sequencing, PBMC samples were collected from trial participants at day 0 and at day 28 after the second dose. The investigation overall reported the following: Only five to seven AZD1222 recipients were SARS-CoV-2 seropositive at baseline, limiting conclusions about previously exposed vaccinees. Epitopes outside the regions mutated in the B.1.351 and B.1.1.7 variants were reportedly recognized by nearly half of the unique spike-specific TCRs. In the small 56-69-year group, the increase in depth fell short of significance, most likely because of low power. After two AZD1222 doses, spike-specific TCR breadth and depth were significantly higher than at day 0 and than in MenACWY recipients. Participants were mostly white British and included more females than males, and it was suggested by the authors that clonal diversity may have been underestimated. The vaccine-associated CD4 TCRs covered the entire spike protein, and the dominant responses fell in regions 160-218 and 743-854. Because no day 14 peak-response samples were available, the repertoires could be characterized only after the peak T cell response.

Via the germline V gene (reference sequence), CDR1 is SEHNR and CDR2 FQNEAQ. The V and J ends are trimmed by 6 bases and 7 bases, leaving 13 bases between them. Its CDR3 holds 14 amino acids, cysteine through phenylalanine. Only the CDR3 portion is preserved as DNA: 42 bases, with reading frame beginning at the first base. The CDR3 regions of human TCRbeta chains were analyzed by immunosequencing. The published analysis was carried out like this. Repertoire TCRs were matched against a reference library of SARS-CoV-2-specific TCRs generated with the MIRA antigen-specificity platform. Breadth was defined as the fraction of unique TCRs that were SARS-CoV-2-associated, and depth was defined as the fraction of total T cells that were SARS-CoV-2-associated. Using the MIRA data, each spike-specific TCR was assigned both to the spike region to which the TCR was reactive and to a CD4 or CD8 class. Log10-transformed breadth and depth values were compared by one-way ANOVA with Sidak's multiple comparisons tests. TCRdb mirrors the immuneACCESS table, restricted to in-frame sequences. Some clones are absent from its copies; in checked studies, under half trace to an unresolved V gene, and the reason for the others is unknown. The DNA was the basis for D and trimming; V, J and clone size are from that table. This sample is represented by about 140,000 clones; 92% of them were singletons. The leading ten clones occupy just over 3% of the sample.

Regarding this clone: Its antigen specificity is not known. Per-base qualities were not stored, and no clone one base away is much larger.

The receptor comes from an adult in good health. The rearrangement joined TRBV7-9 to TRBJ1-6, and TRBD1 may be the D gene, going by 5 matching bases. The specimen comprised peripheral blood, sampled on day 0 of AZD1222 vaccination. The CDR3 here reads CASSMRRGNSPLHF. The base sequence is TGTGCCAGCAGTATGAGGAGGGGAAATTCACCCCTCCACTTT.